This T cell receptor (beta chain) was recorded in a study of Graves' ophthalmopathy and Graves' hyperthyroidism. This clonotype was recorded many times. What it recognizes is unknown. CAS ≥3, NOSPECS ≥4, moderate-to-severe activity and duration under 3 months marked donors with ophthalmopathy. Among the exclusions were patients with other autoimmune diseases, uncontrolled infections, pregnancy or lactation. Study results and caveats: A majority of expanded thyroid clonotypes exceeding 0.001 frequency were likewise present in blood.

The TCR beta CDR3 regions underwent amplification from RNA transcripts. HTBI primers primed a first-round RT-PCR, and a second-round multiplex PCR followed. One entry per CDR3 protein, called by TCRdb with MiXCR from the multiplex PCR reads. The sample lists some 520,000 distinct CDR3 sequences; approximately 15% were seen once. The CDR3 is 15 amino acids. V lost 5 bases to trimming and J lost 2 bases; unmatched junction nucleotides: 6. The V call is TRBV12-3 or TRBV12-4, the J call TRBJ2-7; 10 positions agree with TRBD1. This clonotype was sampled from a woman aged 25 to 45 with Graves' ophthalmopathy. Sequencing was done on a sample of blood. The DNA of the CDR3 is TGTGCCAGCAGTCCCGACAGGGGGCTTACCTACGAGCAGTACTTC. As protein: CASSPDRGLTYEQYF.